The 16 T cell receptor beta chains below come from one sample, sequenced in a study of blood T cell repertoires in COVID-19. The table came from immunoSEQ multiplex PCR; TCRdb's copy has only in-frame clones and leaves some out. The sample lists approximately 68,000 clones, around 80% occurring once. The sample comprised peripheral blood. Every receptor here comes from a human donor in a cohort sampled during active COVID-19.

V gene TRBV18 combines with J gene TRBJ1-3; 7 bases are a match to TRBD1. The germline V gene encodes CDR1 KGHSH and CDR2 LQKENI. V lost 6 bases to trimming and J lost 1 base; unmatched junction nucleotides: 6. This CDR3 spans 15 amino acids. CDR3 amino acids: CASSDRVASGNTIYF. The CDR3 coding sequence is TGTGCCAGCTCCGACAGGGTGGCATCTGGAAACACCATATATTTT.

This clone has more than one count but fewer than ten. This chain's CDR3 is CASSKQSTEAFF. CDR3 DNA sequence: TGTGCCAGCAGTAAACAGTCAACTGAAGCTTTCTTT. The chain uses TRBV7-9 and TRBJ1-1; D is unclear. Germline V CDR1 and CDR2: SEHNR, FQNEAQ (reference sequence). This CDR3 contains 12 residues. Trimming shortened V by 6 bases and J by 5 bases, and 10 bases separated the two germline ends.

V and J are TRBV2 and TRBJ2-7; 8 bases line up with TRBD2. The CDR3 extends over 13 amino acids. V dropped 4 bases and J dropped 2; count of bases not matched to a gene: 1. In germline, CDR1 is SNHLY, CDR2 FYNNEI. CDR3 protein: CASSGRGAYEQYF. CDR3 in DNA: TGTGCCAGCAGTGGGCGGGGGGCCTACGAGCAGTACTTC. Based on the CDR3 plus reference TRBV2 and TRBJ2-7, the full variable domain is EPEVTQTPSHQVTQMGQEVILRCVPISNHLYFYWYRQILGQKVEFLVSFYNNEISEKSEIFDDQFSVERPDGSNFTLKIRSTKLEDSAMYFCASSGRGAYEQYFGPGTRLTVT.

This clone has more than one count but fewer than ten. J is TRBJ1-1 and V is TRBV7-6; 10 nucleotides agree with TRBD1. Germline lookup yields CDR1 SGHVS and CDR2 FNYEAQ. V gave up 1 base and J gave up 3 bases; unmatched junction bases: 5. The CDR3 is 16 amino acids. The CDR3 region is CASSLGQGASDTEAFF. The CDR3 nucleotides read TGTGCCAGCAGCTTAGGACAGGGGGCCTCGGACACTGAAGCTTTCTTT. The entire variable domain, with the rest obtained from reference TRBV7-6 and TRBJ1-1, is as follows: GAGVSQSPRYKVTKRGQDVALRCDPISGHVSLYWYRQALGQGPEFLTYFNYEAQQDKSGLPNDRFSAERPEGSISTLTIQRTEQRDSAMYRCASSLGQGASDTEAFFGQGTRLTVV.

The chain carries TRBV6-5 and TRBJ2-5; D not resolved. CDR3 length equals 11 residues. Trimming pared 7 bases from V and 3 bases from J, leaving 6 bases between. Germline values: CDR1 MNHEY, CDR2 SVGAGI. In nucleotides, the CDR3 is TGTGCCAGCACCTTTAAAGAGACCCAGTACTTC. Amino acid sequence: CASTFKETQYF.

The genes are TRBV6-5 and TRBJ1-1; the D gene is possibly TRBD1 (5 bases). V lost 7 bases and J 3 bases, leaving 6 bases between the germline ends. This CDR3 region has 11 residues. Germline CDR1 and CDR2: MNHEY and SVGAGI. CDR3 bases: TGTGCCAGCACAGGGCACACTGAAGCTTTCTTT. Amino acid sequence: CASTGHTEAFF.

The genes are TRBV7-9 and TRBJ1-2, with 9 bases lining up with TRBD1. Germline V gene sequence: CDR1 SEHNR, CDR2 FQNEAQ (reference sequence). This CDR3 is 15 amino acids long. After removal of 6 bases from V and 7 bases from J, the junction contained 12 bases not matched to a gene. CDR3: CASSYGDRVVSGYTF. In DNA, the CDR3 is TGTGCCAGCAGTTACGGGGACAGGGTTGTTTCTGGCTACACCTTC.

The chain couples TRBV4-1 to TRBJ1-4; the D gene is possibly TRBD1 (5 bases). CDR1 and CDR2 from the germline V gene are MGHRA and YSYEKL. V lost 3 bases and J lost 0, with 8 bases in between. The CDR3 has 15 amino acids. As DNA, the CDR3 is TGCGCCAGCAGCCAGACAGAGTCAACTAATGAAAAACTGTTTTTT. As protein: CASSQTESTNEKLFF.

The chain joins TRBV5-8 to TRBJ1-2; possibly TRBD1 for D (5 bases). With 4 bases removed from V and 4 bases from J, the gap between germline ends came to 17 bases. The CDR3 spans 15 residues. The germline gives CDR1 SGHTS, CDR2 YDEGEE. This CDR3 is CASSLPGGKTYGYTF. CDR3 bases: TGTGCCAGCAGCCTTCCGGGGGGTAAAACCTATGGCTACACCTTC.

The chain couples TRBV7-3 to TRBJ2-3; TRBD1 is a possible D gene (6 bases). This CDR3 is 16 amino acids long. Trimming left V 2 bases short and J 2 bases short, with 14 bases between. Germline CDR1 and CDR2: SGHTA and FQGTGA. CDR3: CASSLGTKGPTDTQYF. CDR3 DNA: TGTGCCAGCAGCTTAGGGACAAAGGGACCCACAGATACGCAGTATTTT.

This clone has just one count. V gene TRBV5-1 combines with J gene TRBJ2-7; 15 bases align to TRBD2. This CDR3 spans 18 amino acids. Per germline, CDR1 SGHRS and CDR2 YFSETQ. V lost 4 bases, J lost 2 bases, and 10 bases stayed unmatched. In DNA, the CDR3 is TGCGCCAGCAGCCCGGGACTAGCGGGGGGCTCCTATACCTACGAGCAGTACTTC. This sequence encodes CASSPGLAGGSYTYEQYF. The variable domain in full, completed from reference TRBV5-1 and TRBJ2-7, reads KAGVTQTPRYLIKTRGQQVTLSCSPISGHRSVSWYQQTPGQGLQFLFEYFSETQRNKGNFPGRFSGRQFSNSRSEMNVSTLELGDSALYLCASSPGLAGGSYTYEQYFGPGTRLTVT.

The CDR3 sequence is CASRARGGYQETQYF. Written as DNA, the CDR3 is TGTGCCAGTCGCGCGCGGGGGGGCTACCAAGAGACCCAGTACTTC. The chain employs TRBV19 and TRBJ2-5; 9 positions match TRBD2. J was trimmed by 0 bases and V by 8 bases; bases with no gene match: 7. The CDR3 has 15 amino acids. Germline-derived CDR1 and CDR2 are LNHDA and SQIVND (reference sequence).

J is TRBJ2-7 and V is TRBV3-1 (or the pseudogene TRBV3-2); a weak D match, TRBD1 (6 bases). Germline lookup yields CDR1 LGHDT and CDR2 YNNKEL (reference sequence). Trimming took off 0 bases at V and 0 bases at J, with 18 bases between the two ends. The CDR3 consists of 18 residues. CDR3 protein: CASSQDPPGQESSYEQYF. CDR3 DNA sequence: TGTGCCAGCAGCCAAGATCCTCCGGGACAAGAGAGCTCCTACGAGCAGTACTTC.

V is TRBV10-3 and J is TRBJ2-7, with D perhaps matching TRBD2 (7 bases). The CDR3 runs to 17 residues. CDR1 ENHRY and CDR2 SYGVKD come from the germline V gene. The V gene lost 3 bases and the J gene lost 1 base, with 19 bases spanning the gap. The CDR3 sequence: CAISDRPRGGSSYEQYF. The CDR3 DNA is TGTGCCATCAGTGACCGCCCAAGGGGGGGCTCGTCCTACGAGCAGTACTTC.

The chain joins TRBV5-5 to TRBJ1-1; no firm D call. Trimming took 4 bases from V and 0 from J, leaving 7 bases between them. The CDR3 is 13 residues long. Germline assignment: CDR1 SGHKS and CDR2 YYEKEE (reference sequence). This chain's CDR3 is CASSRALNTEAFF. Here the CDR3 DNA reads TGTGCCAGCAGCCGAGCTTTGAACACTGAAGCTTTCTTT.

This clone was detected a few times. The chain has TRBV27 and TRBJ1-2, with D tentatively TRBD1 (6 bases). Deletions cut 3 bases from V and 4 bases from J, with 12 bases between. This CDR3 contains 14 residues. Germline CDR1 and CDR2: MNHEY and SMNVEV (reference sequence). CDR3 residues: CASSFSRGPYGYTF. The CDR3 nucleotides are TGTGCCAGCAGTTTTTCCAGGGGACCCTATGGCTACACCTTC.